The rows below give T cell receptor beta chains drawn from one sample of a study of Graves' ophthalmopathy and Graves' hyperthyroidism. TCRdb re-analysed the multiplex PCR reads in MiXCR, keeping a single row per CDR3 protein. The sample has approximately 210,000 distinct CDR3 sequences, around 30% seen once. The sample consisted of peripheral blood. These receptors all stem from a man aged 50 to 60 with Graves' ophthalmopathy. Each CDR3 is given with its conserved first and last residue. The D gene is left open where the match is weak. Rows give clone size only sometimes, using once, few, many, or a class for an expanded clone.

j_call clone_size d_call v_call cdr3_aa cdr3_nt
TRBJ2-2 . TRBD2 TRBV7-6 CASSSLPAGGRVGELFF TGTGCCAGCAGCTCCCTTCCCGCGGGGGGGCGTGTCGGGGAGCTGTTTTTT
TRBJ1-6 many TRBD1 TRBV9 CASSGQGDNSPLHF TGTGCCAGCAGCGGGCAGGGGGATAATTCACCCCTCCACTTT
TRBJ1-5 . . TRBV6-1 CATLGSYSNQPQHF TGTGCCACCCTGGGAAGCTATAGCAATCAGCCCCAGCATTTT
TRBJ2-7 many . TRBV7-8 CASSSTDRASDEQYF TGTGCCAGCAGCTCCACAGACCGGGCTTCGGACGAGCAGTACTTC
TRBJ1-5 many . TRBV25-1 CASNGRERGQPQHF TGTGCCAGCAATGGCCGGGAAAGGGGTCAGCCCCAGCATTTT
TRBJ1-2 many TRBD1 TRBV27 CASSPGTDTSYGYTF TGTGCCAGCAGTCCGGGGACAGACACTAGCTATGGCTACACCTTC
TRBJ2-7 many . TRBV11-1 CASSPQGGSYEQYF TGTGCCAGCAGTCCACAGGGTGGGTCCTACGAGCAGTACTTC
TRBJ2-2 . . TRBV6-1 CASNDRNTGELFF TGTGCCAGCAATGACAGGAACACCGGGGAGCTGTTTTTT
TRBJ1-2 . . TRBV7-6 CASSLADNYGYTF TGTGCCAGCAGCTTAGCAGACAACTATGGCTACACCTTC
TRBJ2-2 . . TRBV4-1 CASSQARDLGTGELFF TGCGCCAGCAGCCAAGCGCGGGACCTCGGGACCGGGGAGCTGTTTTTT
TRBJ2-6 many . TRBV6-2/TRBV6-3 CASSYRDTGTSGANVLTF TGTGCCAGCAGTTACCGGGACACTGGAACCTCTGGGGCCAACGTCCTGACTTTC
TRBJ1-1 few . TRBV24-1 CATSDPTRTEAFF TGTGCCACCAGTGATCCCACGCGCACTGAAGCTTTCTTT
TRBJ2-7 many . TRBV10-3 CAISEEDPGEQYF TGTGCCATCAGTGAGGAGGACCCGGGAGAGCAGTACTTC
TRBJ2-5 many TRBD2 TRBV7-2 CASSSSGLRMETQYF TGTGCCAGCAGCTCATCGGGACTACGGATGGAGACCCAGTACTTC
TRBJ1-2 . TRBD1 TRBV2 CASSQGQGLNYGYTF TGTGCCAGCAGCCAAGGACAGGGACTAAACTATGGCTACACCTTC
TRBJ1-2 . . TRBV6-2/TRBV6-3 CASIRPDSYYGYTF TGTGCCAGCATACGGCCGGACAGTTACTATGGCTACACCTTC
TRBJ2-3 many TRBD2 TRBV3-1 CASSQELAGSTDTQYF TGTGCCAGCAGCCAAGAACTAGCGGGCAGCACAGATACGCAGTATTTT
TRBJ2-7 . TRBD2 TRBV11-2 CASSRGTSGGASEQYF TGTGCCAGCAGCCGGGGGACTAGCGGGGGGGCCTCCGAGCAGTACTTC
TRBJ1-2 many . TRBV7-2 CASLRECRAYYGYTF TGTGCCAGCCTAAGGGAGTGTCGGGCGTATTATGGCTACACCTTC
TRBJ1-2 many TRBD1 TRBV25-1 CASGGTGGYTF TGTGCCAGCGGGGGGACAGGTGGCTACACCTTC
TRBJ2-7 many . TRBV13 CASTSMSISDEQYF TGTGCCAGCACCTCCATGAGTATATCCGACGAGCAGTACTTC
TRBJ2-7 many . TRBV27 CASAPLLAHEQYF TGTGCCAGCGCACCTTTGTTGGCCCACGAGCAGTACTTC
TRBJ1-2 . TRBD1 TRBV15 CATSREGMPVDREDGYTF TGTGCCACCAGCAGAGAGGGGATGCCCGTCGACAGGGAAGATGGCTACACCTTC
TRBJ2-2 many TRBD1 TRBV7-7 CASSTPGGRELFF TGTGCTAGCAGCACCCCAGGGGGACGGGAGCTGTTTTTT
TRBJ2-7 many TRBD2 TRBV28 CASRDFPGLVGGEQYF TGTGCCAGCAGGGACTTCCCGGGACTAGTAGGAGGCGAGCAGTACTTC
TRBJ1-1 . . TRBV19 CASSDWGVPTEAFF TGTGCCAGTAGTGATTGGGGTGTGCCGACTGAAGCTTTCTTT
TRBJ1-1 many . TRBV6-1 CASSEAPAQLNTEAFF TGTGCCAGCAGTGAAGCGCCTGCGCAGCTGAACACTGAAGCTTTCTTT
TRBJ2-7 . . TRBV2 CASSLGPSSFYEQYF TGTGCCAGCAGCCTCGGCCCTAGCTCCTTCTACGAGCAGTACTTC
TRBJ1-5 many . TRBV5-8 CASSPGQNTGQPQHF TGTGCCAGCAGTCCGGGACAAAATACCGGACAGCCCCAGCATTTT
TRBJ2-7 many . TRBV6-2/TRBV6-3 CASSYSSDSPSYEQYF TGTGCCAGCAGTTACTCTTCGGACAGTCCCTCCTACGAGCAGTACTTC
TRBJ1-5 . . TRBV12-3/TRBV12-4 CASSLAGSSQPQHF TGTGCCAGCAGTTTGGCAGGGAGCAGCCAGCCCCAGCATTTT
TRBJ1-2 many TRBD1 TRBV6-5 CASSYSDRGYGYTF TGTGCCAGCAGTTACTCCGACAGGGGATATGGCTACACCTTC
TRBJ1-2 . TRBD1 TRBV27 CAIRDRGVCYGYTF TGTGCCATCCGGGACAGGGGGGTCTGCTATGGCTACACCTTC
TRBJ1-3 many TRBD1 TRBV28 CASKRLRTGGNTIYF TGTGCCAGCAAACGATTAAGGACAGGGGGAAACACCATATATTTT
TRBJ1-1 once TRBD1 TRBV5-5 CASSFLQGSRYTEAFF TGTGCCAGCAGCTTCTTACAGGGGAGTAGATACACTGAAGCTTTCTTT
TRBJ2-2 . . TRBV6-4 CASSKELGGELFF TGTGCCAGCAGTAAGGAACTCGGCGGGGAGCTGTTTTTT
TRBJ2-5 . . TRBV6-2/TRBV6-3 CASSYRAGETQYF TGTGCCAGCAGCTATAGGGCCGGGGAGACCCAGTACTTC
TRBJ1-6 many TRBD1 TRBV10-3 CAISESRGQGARNSPLHF TGTGCCATCAGTGAGAGCCGGGGGCAGGGGGCGCGGAATTCACCCCTCCACTTT
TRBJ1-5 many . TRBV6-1 CASRTGINQPQHF TGTGCCAGCAGAACGGGGATAAATCAGCCCCAGCATTTT
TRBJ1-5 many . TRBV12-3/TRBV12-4 CASTSDTLGQPQHF TGTGCCAGCACCTCCGACACATTGGGACAGCCCCAGCATTTT
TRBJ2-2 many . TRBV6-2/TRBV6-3 CASSWGISTGELFF TGTGCCAGCAGTTGGGGGATCTCCACCGGGGAGCTGTTTTTT
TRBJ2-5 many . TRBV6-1 CASSEIPDRQETQYF TGTGCCAGCAGTGAGATACCCGACAGGCAAGAGACCCAGTACTTC
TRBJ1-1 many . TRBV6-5 CASSTPGGKGTEAFF TGTGCCAGCAGTACCCCGGGGGGGAAGGGCACTGAAGCTTTCTTT
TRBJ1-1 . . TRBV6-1 CATTPAGDNTEAFF TGTGCCACCACCCCAGCAGGTGATAACACTGAAGCTTTCTTT
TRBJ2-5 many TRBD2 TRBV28 CASLFSGRAGETQYF TGTGCCAGCCTTTTTAGCGGGAGGGCCGGGGAGACCCAGTACTTC
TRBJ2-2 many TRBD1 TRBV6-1 CASSGDRGLVGELFF TGTGCCAGCAGTGGGGACAGGGGGCTGGTCGGGGAGCTGTTTTTT
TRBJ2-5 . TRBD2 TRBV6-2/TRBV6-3 CASSYPQSGTSGGGKETQYF TGTGCCAGCAGTTACCCTCAATCCGGGACTAGCGGGGGAGGCAAAGAGACCCAGTACTTC